This entry describes one T cell receptor beta chain. Germline V gene lookup returns CDR1 MNHEY and CDR2 SMNVEV (reference sequence). The CDR3 spans 16 residues. The V segment lost 4 bases and the J segment 4 bases; nucleotides outside the gene matches: 9. Produced via immunoSEQ multiplex PCR; TCRdb's table is partial and in-frame only. The profile shows under 200,000 clones, 88% of them singletons. This sample is part of a study of control samples from healthy donors and cancer patients. The chain joins TRBV27 to TRBJ1-5, with 8 nucleotides matching TRBD1. The source material was blood. This clonotype was sampled from a woman under 40 in good health. The CDR3 DNA is TGTGCCAGCAGTTCCCGACCGGGACAGGTTAATCAGCCCCAGCATTTT. It translates to CASSSRPGQVNQPQHF.